This passage covers 27 T cell receptor beta chains from one sample sequenced in a study of CXCR3-negative and CXCR3-positive naive CD8 T cells. TRB cDNA was prepared as libraries by UMI-labeled 5' RACE. TCRdb reprocessed the 5' RACE reads, with one entry per CDR3 protein and no DNA. The listing contains some 130,000 distinct CDR3 sequences. Material for sequencing was naive CXCR3- CD8+ T cells from blood. The subset is: CD45RO-CCR7+CD27+CD95- naive CD8+ T cells lacking CXCR3 (TNR3-). The receptors shown here come from a human donor in good health. Some clones in this sample may be carry-over from other donors' samples.

The V call is TRBV7-3, the J call TRBJ2-1; lacking DNA, the TRBD1 call made by TCRdb goes unchecked. The CDR3 runs 14 residues. Germline values: CDR1 SGHTA, CDR2 FQGTGA. CDR3 loop: CASSRTGGLNEQFF.

CDR3 in amino acids: CSASDDSYEQYF. The V gene is TRBV20-1, the J gene TRBJ2-7. This CDR3 spans 12 amino acids. In germline, CDR1 is DFQATT, CDR2 SNEGSKA (reference sequence).

This chain connects TRBV15 to TRBJ1-2; no DNA is available, so the TRBD1 call from TCRdb remains unchecked. Per germline, CDR1 LNHNV and CDR2 YYDKDF (reference sequence). This CDR3 contains 14 residues. CDR3 in amino acids: CATSMTENNYGYTF.

The chain carries TRBV6-5 and TRBJ2-7; TCRdb's D gene call, TRBD2, goes unchecked for lack of DNA. Germline values: CDR1 MNHEY, CDR2 SVGAGI. The CDR3 is made up of 14 amino acids. Here the CDR3 reads CASSYGAGEDEQYF.

This rearrangement joins TRBV6-2 or TRBV6-3 to TRBJ2-1; without DNA, the TCRdb call of TRBD1 cannot be checked. Germline-derived CDR1 and CDR2 are MNHEY and SVGEGT. The CDR3 is made up of 15 amino acids. CDR3 protein: CASSYRTGFYNEQFF.

V usage is TRBV11-2 and J usage is TRBJ2-1; TCRdb picks TRBD1, but there is no DNA to check that call. The CDR3 sequence is 16 residues long. Germline V gene lookup returns CDR1 SGHAT and CDR2 FQNNGV. The chain's CDR3 is CASSSAKGQGYNEQFF.

The chain uses TRBV20-1 and TRBJ2-3; checking the TCRdb D call of TRBD1 is not possible without DNA. CDR1 DFQATT and CDR2 SNEGSKA come from the germline V gene (reference sequence). The CDR3 sequence is 15 residues long. The CDR3 reads CSALRTGISPDTQYF.

The J gene is TRBJ2-2, the V gene TRBV29-1; there is no DNA to check the TCRdb D call of TRBD1. The germline V gene encodes CDR1 SQVTM and CDR2 ANQGSEA. This CDR3 comprises 13 residues. The chain's CDR3 is CSVDLRGTGELFF.

The rearrangement uses TRBV14 and TRBJ1-2. Germline lookup yields CDR1 SGHDN and CDR2 FVKESK. The CDR3 length is 13 residues. The CDR3 here is CASRGRQDYGYTF.

The chain couples TRBV29-1 to TRBJ2-7; TCRdb indicates TRBD1, and absent DNA this call remains unverified. The CDR3 runs 13 residues. CDR1 and CDR2 from the germline V gene are SQVTM and ANQGSEA. The CDR3 loop reads CSVAGTVGIEQYF.

The J gene is TRBJ1-1, the V gene TRBV6-2 or TRBV6-3. The germline V gene encodes CDR1 MNHEY and CDR2 SVGEGT. The CDR3 runs 15 residues. The CDR3 reads CASSKGQETWRGAFF.

The rearrangement links TRBV28 to TRBJ2-3. The CDR3 has 13 amino acids. Germline assignment: CDR1 MDHEN and CDR2 SYDVKM. The CDR3 reads CASSFVSTDTQYF.

The J gene is TRBJ1-1, the V gene TRBV27; TCRdb reports TRBD1, a call that lacks DNA to check it against. This CDR3 is built from 16 residues. Looked up from germline, CDR1 is MNHEY and CDR2 is SMNVEV (reference sequence). CDR3 sequence reads: CASSIGTNHMNTEAFF.

The V call is TRBV29-1, the J call TRBJ2-3; TCRdb returns TRBD2, unconfirmable since there is no DNA. The CDR3 consists of 16 residues. Germline V gene lookup returns CDR1 SQVTM and CDR2 ANQGSEA. The CDR3 protein is CSVEDPLAGAPDTQYF.

The gene calls are TRBV19 and TRBJ2-7; TCRdb calls TRBD2, which cannot be checked without DNA. CDR1 and CDR2 from the germline V gene are LNHDA and SQIVND (reference sequence). The CDR3 spans 13 residues. CDR3 sequence reads: CASSATGRYEQYF.

The V and J genes are TRBV29-1 and TRBJ2-7. Germline CDR1 and CDR2: SQVTM and ANQGSEA. The CDR3 is made up of 13 amino acids. CDR3 in amino acids: CSALAGSSYEQYF.

The J gene is TRBJ2-3, the V gene TRBV27; TCRdb's D gene call, TRBD2, goes unchecked for lack of DNA. This CDR3 is built from 19 residues. The germline V gene encodes CDR1 MNHEY and CDR2 SMNVEV (reference sequence). The CDR3 loop reads CASSPAHPVAGASTDTQYF.

The chain employs TRBV2 and TRBJ2-7; the D gene TCRdb calls, TRBD1, cannot be checked with no DNA. CDR1 is SNHLY, CDR2 FYNNEI, per germline. The CDR3 is made up of 13 amino acids. The CDR3 sequence is CASNQGVLREQYF.

The chain combines TRBV12-3 or TRBV12-4 with TRBJ2-7; TCRdb selects TRBD1, and the lack of DNA leaves this call unchecked. The CDR3 length is 13 residues. The CDR3: CASSLSGGGEQYF.

This rearrangement joins TRBV2 to TRBJ2-5. Germline V gives CDR1 SNHLY, CDR2 FYNNEI. The CDR3 extends over 13 amino acids. The chain's CDR3 is CASSAGGGETQYF.

This rearrangement joins TRBV7-3 to TRBJ2-7; TCRdb's D call, TRBD2, is unchecked because there is no DNA. The CDR3 sequence is 16 residues long. CDR1 is SGHTA and CDR2 is FQGTGA in the germline V gene. The CDR3 sequence: CASSPGVGGLVNEQYF.

This rearrangement joins TRBV7-3 to TRBJ2-3; TCRdb's assignment of TRBD2 cannot be checked, as there is no DNA. Germline values: CDR1 SGHTA, CDR2 FQGTGA. The length of the CDR3 is 16 residues. The CDR3 is CASRSSGGETADTQYF.

The rearrangement links TRBV7-9 to TRBJ2-1; without DNA, the TCRdb call of TRBD1 cannot be checked. The CDR3 is 12 amino acids. Germline V CDR1 and CDR2: SEHNR, FQNEAQ (reference sequence). CDR3 amino acids: CASSPGVNEQFF.

This chain links TRBV29-1 with TRBJ1-1; TCRdb outputs TRBD1, but without DNA this stays unchecked. The CDR3 is 13 residues long. Looked up from germline, CDR1 is SQVTM and CDR2 is ANQGSEA. The CDR3 sequence is CSVEIRQGSEAFF.

The V and J genes are TRBV12-3 or TRBV12-4 and TRBJ2-7; TCRdb calls TRBD1, which cannot be checked without DNA. CDR3 length: 13 residues. The CDR3 region is CASSFPGTYEQYF.

This chain joins TRBV25-1 and TRBJ1-2. The germline CDR1 and CDR2 sequences are MGHDK and SYGVNS. This CDR3 has 15 residues. The CDR3 protein is CASSEFQVSNYGYTF.

V is TRBV20-1 and J is TRBJ2-7; TCRdb selects TRBD1, and the lack of DNA leaves this call unchecked. The CDR3 length is 14 residues. The germline V gene has CDR1 DFQATT and CDR2 SNEGSKA (reference sequence). Here the CDR3 reads CSARDWDVTYEQYF.